This T cell receptor (beta chain) originates from a study of T cells in pancreatic ductal adenocarcinoma. Surgery without prior neoadjuvant therapy was the treatment of the selected pancreatic ductal adenocarcinoma patients. A remark on this clone: Its matching antigen is unknown.

This table comes from immunoSEQ multiplex PCR, and its TCRdb copy is limited to in-frame clones, with some not included. The sample holds roughly 100,000 clones, 90% to 95% seen once. Study-wide results and limits: Compared with tumor, blood showed more total productive templates and 7 to 9.5-fold more clonotypes. Enrichment of CD45RO+ effector over naive T cells in tumors may bias clonality. The resected cohort was biased toward the minority with early-stage disease. Mean clonality was around 0.11 in tumors and roughly 0.068 in blood, not significantly different.

The CDR3 consists of 13 residues. CDR1 is SGHTS, CDR2 YDEGEE, per germline. The J segment lost 4 bases and the V segment lost 3 bases, leaving 1 base of the junction unmatched. The origin of this receptor is a human donor with pancreatic ductal adenocarcinoma. Sequencing used PBMCs. The V and J genes are TRBV5-8 and TRBJ2-1; 7 bases are shared with TRBD2. CDR3 residues: CASSWGGYNEQFF. Here the CDR3 DNA reads TGTGCCAGCAGCTGGGGGGGATACAATGAGCAGTTCTTC.